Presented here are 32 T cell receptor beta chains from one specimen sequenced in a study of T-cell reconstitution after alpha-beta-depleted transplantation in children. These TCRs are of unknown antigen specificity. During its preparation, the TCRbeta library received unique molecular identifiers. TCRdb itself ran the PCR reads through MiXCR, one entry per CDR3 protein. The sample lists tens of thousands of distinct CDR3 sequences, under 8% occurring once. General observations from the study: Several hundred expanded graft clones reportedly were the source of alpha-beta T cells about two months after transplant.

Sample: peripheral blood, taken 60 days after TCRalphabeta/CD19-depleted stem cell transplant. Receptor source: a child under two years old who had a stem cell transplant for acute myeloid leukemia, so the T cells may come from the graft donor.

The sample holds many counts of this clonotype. CDR3 in amino acids: CSASRLAGGGDEQFF. The DNA of the CDR3 is TGCAGTGCTAGCCGACTAGCGGGAGGAGGAGATGAGCAGTTCTTC. The chain employs TRBV20-1 and TRBJ2-1, with TRBD2 identical over 13 bases. Trimming cost V 3 bases and J 8 bases; bases outside gene matches: 7. The CDR3 totals 15 residues. Germline-derived CDR1 and CDR2 are DFQATT and SNEGSKA (reference sequence).

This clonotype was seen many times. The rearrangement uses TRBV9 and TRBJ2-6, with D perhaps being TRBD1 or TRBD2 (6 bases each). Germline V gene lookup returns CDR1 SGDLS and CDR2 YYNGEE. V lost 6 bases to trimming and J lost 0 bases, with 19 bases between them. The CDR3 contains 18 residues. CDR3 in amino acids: CASTPEGRGGSGANVLTF. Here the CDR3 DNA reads TGTGCCAGCACCCCGGAAGGCAGGGGAGGCTCTGGGGCCAACGTCCTGACTTTC.

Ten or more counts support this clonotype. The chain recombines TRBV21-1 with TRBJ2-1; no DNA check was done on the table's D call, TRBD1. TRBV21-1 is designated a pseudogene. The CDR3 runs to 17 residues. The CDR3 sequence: CASSNGQGELIYNEQFF. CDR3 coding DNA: TGTGCCAGCAGCAATGGGCAGGGGGAGCTTATTTACAATGAGCAGTTCTTC.

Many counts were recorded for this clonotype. CDR3 sequence reads: CSVLASGRHEQFF. The DNA for the CDR3 is TGCAGCGTTCTAGCTAGCGGGAGGCATGAGCAGTTCTTC. The chain recombines TRBV29-1 with TRBJ2-1, with 11 bases identical to TRBD2. Germline V gene sequence: CDR1 SQVTM, CDR2 ANQGSEA. The CDR3 loop spans 13 amino acids. Unmatched junction bases numbered 5, after V lost 5 bases and J lost 8 bases.

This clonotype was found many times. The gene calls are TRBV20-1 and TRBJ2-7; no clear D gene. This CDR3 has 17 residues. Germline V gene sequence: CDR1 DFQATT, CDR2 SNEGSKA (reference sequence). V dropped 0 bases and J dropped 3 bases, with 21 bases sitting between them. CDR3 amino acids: CSARDRRREVRVYEQYF. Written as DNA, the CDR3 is TGCAGTGCTAGAGATAGAAGACGAGAAGTGAGAGTCTACGAGCAGTACTTC.

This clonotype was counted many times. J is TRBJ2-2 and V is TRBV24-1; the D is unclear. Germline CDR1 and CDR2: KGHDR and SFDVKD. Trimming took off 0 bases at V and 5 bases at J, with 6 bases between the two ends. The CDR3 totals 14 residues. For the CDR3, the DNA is TGTGCCACCAGTGATTTGGTCCGGACCGGGGAGCTGTTTTTT. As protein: CATSDLVRTGELFF.

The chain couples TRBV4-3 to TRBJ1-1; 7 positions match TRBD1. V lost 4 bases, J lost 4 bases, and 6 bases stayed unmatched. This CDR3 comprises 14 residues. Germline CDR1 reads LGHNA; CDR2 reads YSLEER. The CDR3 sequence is CASSPYRGSTEAFF. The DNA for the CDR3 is TGCGCCAGCAGCCCTTACAGGGGAAGCACTGAAGCTTTCTTT.

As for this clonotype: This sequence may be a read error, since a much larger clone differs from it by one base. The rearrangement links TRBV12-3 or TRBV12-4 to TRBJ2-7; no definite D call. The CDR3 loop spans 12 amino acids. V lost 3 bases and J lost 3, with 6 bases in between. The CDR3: CASSFLGYEQYF. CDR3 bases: TGTGCCAGCAGTTTCTTGGGCTACGAGCAGTACTTC.

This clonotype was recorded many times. The CDR3, as DNA: TGTGCCAGCAGCCAAGAACCAGGGGGGTACACAGATACGCAGTATTTT. Residues: CASSQEPGGYTDTQYF. The rearrangement links TRBV4-2 to TRBJ2-3, with D perhaps matching TRBD1 (7 bases). The V end lost 0 bases, the J end lost 2 bases, and 12 bases lay between the germline ends. The CDR3 is 16 residues long. CDR1 is LGHNA, CDR2 YNFKEQ, per germline.

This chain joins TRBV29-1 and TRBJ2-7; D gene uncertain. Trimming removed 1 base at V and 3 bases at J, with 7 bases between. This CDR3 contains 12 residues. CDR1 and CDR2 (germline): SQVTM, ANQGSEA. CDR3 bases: TGCAGCGTTGAAGGGCCAGGCTACGAGCAGTACTTC. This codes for CSVEGPGYEQYF.

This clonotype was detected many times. In DNA, the CDR3 is TGCGCCAGCAGCTCCTTGCCGACAGGGACCTATAATTCACCCCTCCACTTT. It translates to CASSSLPTGTYNSPLHF. V usage is TRBV5-1 and J usage is TRBJ1-6; the match to TRBD1 covers 7 bases. V gave up 3 bases and J gave up 2 bases; unmatched junction bases: 8. Germline CDR1 is SGHRS and CDR2 is YFSETQ. The CDR3 length is 17 residues.

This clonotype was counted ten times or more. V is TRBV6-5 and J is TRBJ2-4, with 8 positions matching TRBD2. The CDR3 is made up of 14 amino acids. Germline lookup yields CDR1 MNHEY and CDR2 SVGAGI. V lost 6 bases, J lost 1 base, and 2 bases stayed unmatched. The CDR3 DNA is TGTGCCAGCAGCCGGGGGGGGGCCAAAAACATTCAGTACTTC. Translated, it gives CASSRGGAKNIQYF.

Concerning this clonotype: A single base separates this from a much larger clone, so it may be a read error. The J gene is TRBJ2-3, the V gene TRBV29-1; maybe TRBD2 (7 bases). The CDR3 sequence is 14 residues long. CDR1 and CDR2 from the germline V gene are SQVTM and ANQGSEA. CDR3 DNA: TGCAGCGTTGAAGGGCGGGAGAGGACAGATACGCTGTATTTT. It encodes CSVEGRERTDTLYF.

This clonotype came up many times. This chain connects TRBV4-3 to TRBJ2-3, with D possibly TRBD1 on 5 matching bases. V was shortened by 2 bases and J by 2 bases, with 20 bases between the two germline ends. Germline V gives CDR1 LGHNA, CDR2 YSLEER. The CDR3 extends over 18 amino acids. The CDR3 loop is CASSQLEFLGAFTDTQYF. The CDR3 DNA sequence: TGCGCCAGCAGCCAACTCGAGTTCCTAGGGGCCTTCACAGATACGCAGTATTTT.

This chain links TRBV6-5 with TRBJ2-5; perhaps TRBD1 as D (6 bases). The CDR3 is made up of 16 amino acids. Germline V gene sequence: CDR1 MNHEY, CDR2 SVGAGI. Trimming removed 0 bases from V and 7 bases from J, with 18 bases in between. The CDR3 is CASSYSSQGPQGTQYF. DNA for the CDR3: TGTGCCAGCAGTTACTCGAGCCAGGGGCCCCAGGGGACCCAGTACTTC.

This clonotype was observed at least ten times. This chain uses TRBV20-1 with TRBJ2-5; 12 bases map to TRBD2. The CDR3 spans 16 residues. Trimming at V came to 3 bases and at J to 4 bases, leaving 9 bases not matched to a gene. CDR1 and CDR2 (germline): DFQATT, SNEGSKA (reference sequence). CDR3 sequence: CSASAYSGLAGETQYF. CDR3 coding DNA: TGCAGTGCTAGCGCTTATTCGGGACTAGCGGGAGAGACCCAGTACTTC.

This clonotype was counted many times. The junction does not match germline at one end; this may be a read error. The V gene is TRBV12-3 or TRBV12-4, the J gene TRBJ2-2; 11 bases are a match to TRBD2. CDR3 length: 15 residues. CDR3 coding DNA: TGTGCCAGCAGTATAGCGGGAGGGCGGACCGGGGAGCTGTTTTTT. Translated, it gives CASSIAGGRTGELFF.

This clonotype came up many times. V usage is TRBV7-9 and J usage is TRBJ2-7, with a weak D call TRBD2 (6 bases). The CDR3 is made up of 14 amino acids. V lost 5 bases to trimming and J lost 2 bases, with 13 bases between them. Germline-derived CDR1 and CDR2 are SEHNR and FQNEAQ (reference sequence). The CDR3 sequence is CASSGRDSPYEQYF. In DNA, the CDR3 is TGTGCCAGCAGCGGCCGGGACTCGCCCTACGAGCAGTACTTC.

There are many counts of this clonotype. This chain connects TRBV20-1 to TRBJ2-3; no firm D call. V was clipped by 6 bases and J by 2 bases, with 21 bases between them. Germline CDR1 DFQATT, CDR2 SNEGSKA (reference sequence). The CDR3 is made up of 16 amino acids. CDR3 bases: TGCAGTGCCAGGTTGGTCGACGCGGAGATCACAGATACGCAGTATTTT. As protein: CSARLVDAEITDTQYF.

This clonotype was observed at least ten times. In DNA, the CDR3 is TGTGCCAGCAGCTTTAACAGGGGTGAGACAGATACGCAGTATTTT. Translated: CASSFNRGETDTQYF. The rearrangement joins TRBV7-3 to TRBJ2-3; 7 positions match TRBD1. CDR3 length equals 15 residues. Germline assignment: CDR1 SGHTA and CDR2 FQGTGA. J gave up 3 bases and V 3 bases, and 6 bases lay outside the gene matches.

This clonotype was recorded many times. CDR3 amino acids: CASTSTGGLGETQYF. Here the CDR3 DNA reads TGTGCCAGCACCTCGACAGGGGGCTTGGGGGAGACCCAGTACTTC. The V gene is TRBV6-1, the J gene TRBJ2-5; 10 nucleotides agree with TRBD1. Germline lookup yields CDR1 MNHNS and CDR2 SASEGT. There are 15 residues in the CDR3. Trimming removed 7 bases from V and 5 bases from J; junction bases left unmatched: 10.

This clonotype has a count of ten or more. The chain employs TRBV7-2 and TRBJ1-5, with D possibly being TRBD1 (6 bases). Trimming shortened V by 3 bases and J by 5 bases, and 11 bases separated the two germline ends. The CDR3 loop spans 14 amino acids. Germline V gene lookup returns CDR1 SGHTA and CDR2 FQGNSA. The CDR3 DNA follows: TGTGCCAGCAGCTTGTCCAGGGGTGATCAGCCCCAGCATTTT. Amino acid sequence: CASSLSRGDQPQHF.

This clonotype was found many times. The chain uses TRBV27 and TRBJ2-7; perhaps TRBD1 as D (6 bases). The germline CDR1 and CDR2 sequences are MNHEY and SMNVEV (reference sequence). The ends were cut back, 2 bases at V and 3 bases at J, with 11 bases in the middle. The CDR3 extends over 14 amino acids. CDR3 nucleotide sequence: TGTGCCAGCAGTTTAGGGACACCTTACTACGAGCAGTACTTC. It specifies CASSLGTPYYEQYF.

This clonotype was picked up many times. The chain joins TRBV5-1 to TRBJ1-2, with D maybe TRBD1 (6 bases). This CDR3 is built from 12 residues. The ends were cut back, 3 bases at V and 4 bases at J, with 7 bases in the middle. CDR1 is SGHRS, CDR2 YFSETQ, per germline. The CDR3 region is CASSSGAYGYTF. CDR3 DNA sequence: TGCGCCAGCAGCTCAGGGGCCTATGGCTACACCTTC.

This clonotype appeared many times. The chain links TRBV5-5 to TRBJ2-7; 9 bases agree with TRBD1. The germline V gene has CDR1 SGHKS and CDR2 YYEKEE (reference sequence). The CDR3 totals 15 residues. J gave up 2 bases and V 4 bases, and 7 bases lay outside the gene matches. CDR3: CASSPGTGTPYEQYF. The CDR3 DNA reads TGTGCCAGCAGCCCCGGGACAGGGACTCCCTACGAGCAGTACTTC.

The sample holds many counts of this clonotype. The CDR3 spells CASSPTGFGGGPYEQYF. The CDR3 bases are TGTGCCAGCAGTCCCACTGGCTTCGGGGGCGGCCCCTACGAGCAGTACTTC. The rearrangement uses TRBV9 and TRBJ2-7; D may match TRBD1 or TRBD2 (6 bases each). The CDR3 is 17 residues long. The germline V gene encodes CDR1 SGDLS and CDR2 YYNGEE. V lost 5 bases to trimming and J lost 2 bases, with 23 bases between them.

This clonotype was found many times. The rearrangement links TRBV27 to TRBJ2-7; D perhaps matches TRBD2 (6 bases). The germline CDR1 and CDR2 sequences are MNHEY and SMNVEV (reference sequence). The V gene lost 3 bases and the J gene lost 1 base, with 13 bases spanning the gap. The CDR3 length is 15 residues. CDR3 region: CASSLRGAPSYEQYF. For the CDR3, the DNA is TGTGCCAGCAGTTTGCGGGGAGCCCCTTCCTACGAGCAGTACTTC.

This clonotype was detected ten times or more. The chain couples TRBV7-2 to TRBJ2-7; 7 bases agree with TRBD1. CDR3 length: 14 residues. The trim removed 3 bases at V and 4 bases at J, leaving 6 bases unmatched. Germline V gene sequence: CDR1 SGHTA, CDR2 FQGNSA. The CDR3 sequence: CASSFRDSQYEQYF. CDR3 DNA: TGTGCCAGCAGCTTCCGGGACAGCCAATACGAGCAGTACTTC. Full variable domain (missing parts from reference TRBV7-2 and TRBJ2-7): GAGVSQSPSNKVTEKGKDVELRCDPISGHTALYWYRQSLGQGLEFLIYFQGNSAPDKSGLPSDRFSAERTGGSVSTLTIQRTQQEDSAVYLCASSFRDSQYEQYFGPGTRLTVT.

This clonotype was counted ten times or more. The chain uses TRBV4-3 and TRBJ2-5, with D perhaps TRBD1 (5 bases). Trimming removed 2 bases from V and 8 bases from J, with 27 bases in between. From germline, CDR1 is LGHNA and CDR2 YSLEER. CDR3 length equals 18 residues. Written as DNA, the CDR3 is TGCGCCAGCAGCCAACAAACAGGCACCCGGCCCCTCAAGAATACCCAGTACTTC. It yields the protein CASSQQTGTRPLKNTQYF.

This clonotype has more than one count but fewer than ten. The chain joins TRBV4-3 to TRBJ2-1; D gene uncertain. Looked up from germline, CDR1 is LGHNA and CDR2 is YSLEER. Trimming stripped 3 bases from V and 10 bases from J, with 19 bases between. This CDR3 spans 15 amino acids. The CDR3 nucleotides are TGCGCCAGCAGCCAGGCCCTCAATGGGCGCGGCGAGCAGTTCTTC. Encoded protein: CASSQALNGRGEQFF.

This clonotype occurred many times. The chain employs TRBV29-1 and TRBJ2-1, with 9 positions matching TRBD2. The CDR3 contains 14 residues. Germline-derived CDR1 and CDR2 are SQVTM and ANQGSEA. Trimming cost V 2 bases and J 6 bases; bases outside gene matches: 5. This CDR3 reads CSVESAGGSNEQFF. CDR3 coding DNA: TGCAGCGTTGAATCCGCGGGGGGGAGCAATGAGCAGTTCTTC.

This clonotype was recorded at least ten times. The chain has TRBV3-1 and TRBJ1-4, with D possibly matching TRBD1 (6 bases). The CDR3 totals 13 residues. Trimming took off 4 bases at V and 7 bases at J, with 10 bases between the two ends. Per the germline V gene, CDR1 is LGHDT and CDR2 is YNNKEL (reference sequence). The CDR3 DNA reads TGTGCCAGCAGCCCGGGACAAAGTGAAAAACTGTTTTTT. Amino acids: CASSPGQSEKLFF. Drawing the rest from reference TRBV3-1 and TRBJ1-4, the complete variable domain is DTAVSQTPKYLVTQMGNDKSIKCEQNLGHDTMYWYKQDSKKFLKIMFSYNNKELIINETVPNRFSPKSPDKAHLNLHINSLELGDSAVYFCASSPGQSEKLFFGSGTQLSVL.